This T cell receptor beta chain is drawn from a study of cytomegalovirus exposure and HLA in healthy donors. Whole-study results and caveats: A further, later analysis showed that HLA-associated TCR beta chains (compared with equally common others) were more clonally expanded. Listed as cytomegalovirus-associated were approximately 160 TCR beta chains. The HLA-A and HLA-B alleles of most subjects were reportedly predicted accurately from TCR beta sequences.

The PCR employed 60 Vbeta primers together with 13 Jbeta primers. This table comes from immunoSEQ multiplex PCR, and its TCRdb copy is limited to in-frame clones, with some not included. The sample lists some 140,000 clones; around 79% were seen once. These donors, healthy bone marrow donors, were studied. About this clone: As yet, its antigen is unknown.

Germline CDR1 and CDR2: MGHRA and YSYEKL. V was pared by 1 base and J by 5 bases, with 8 bases of the junction left unmatched. CDR3 length: 17 amino acids. Sample: PBMCs. The rearrangement links TRBV4-1 to TRBJ2-5; 12 nucleotides match TRBD2. This receptor was obtained from a female donor in good health and CMV-seronegative. For the CDR3, the DNA is TGCGCCAGCAGCCAAGGTTCTAGCGGGGGGGTGGGGGAGACCCAGTACTTC. This gives the protein CASSQGSSGGVGETQYF.